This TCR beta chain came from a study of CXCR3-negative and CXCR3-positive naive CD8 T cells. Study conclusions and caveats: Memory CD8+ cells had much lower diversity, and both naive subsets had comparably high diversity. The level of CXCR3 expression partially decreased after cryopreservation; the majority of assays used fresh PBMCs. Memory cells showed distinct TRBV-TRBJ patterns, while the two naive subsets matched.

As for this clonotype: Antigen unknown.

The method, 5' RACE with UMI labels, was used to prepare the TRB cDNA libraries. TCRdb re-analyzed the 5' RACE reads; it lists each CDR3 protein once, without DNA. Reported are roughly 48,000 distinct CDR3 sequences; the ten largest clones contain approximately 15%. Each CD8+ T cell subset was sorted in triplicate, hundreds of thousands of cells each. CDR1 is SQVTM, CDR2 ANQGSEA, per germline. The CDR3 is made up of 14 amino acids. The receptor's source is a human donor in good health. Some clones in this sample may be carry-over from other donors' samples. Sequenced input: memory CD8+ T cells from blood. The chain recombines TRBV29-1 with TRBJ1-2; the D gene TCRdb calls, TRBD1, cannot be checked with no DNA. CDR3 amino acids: CSVGETGASYGYTF.